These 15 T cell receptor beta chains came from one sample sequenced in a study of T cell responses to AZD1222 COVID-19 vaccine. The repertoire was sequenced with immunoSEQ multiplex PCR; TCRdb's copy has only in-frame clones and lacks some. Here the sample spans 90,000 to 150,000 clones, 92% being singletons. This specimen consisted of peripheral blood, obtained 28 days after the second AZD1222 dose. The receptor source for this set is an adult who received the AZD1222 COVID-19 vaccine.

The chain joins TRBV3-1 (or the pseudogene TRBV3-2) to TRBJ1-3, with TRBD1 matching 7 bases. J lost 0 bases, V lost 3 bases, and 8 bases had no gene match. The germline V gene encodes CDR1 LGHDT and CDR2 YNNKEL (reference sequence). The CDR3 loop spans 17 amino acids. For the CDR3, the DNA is TGTGCCAGCAGCCACTACGGACAGGCCCTCTCTGGAAACACCATATATTTT. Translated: CASSHYGQALSGNTIYF.

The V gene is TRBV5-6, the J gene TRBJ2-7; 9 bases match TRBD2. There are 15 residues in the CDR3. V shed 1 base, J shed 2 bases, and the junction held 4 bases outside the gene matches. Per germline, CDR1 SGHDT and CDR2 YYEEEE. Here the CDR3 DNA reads TGTGCCAGCAGCTTGATAAGCGGGAGGCCCTACGAGCAGTACTTC. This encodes CASSLISGRPYEQYF.

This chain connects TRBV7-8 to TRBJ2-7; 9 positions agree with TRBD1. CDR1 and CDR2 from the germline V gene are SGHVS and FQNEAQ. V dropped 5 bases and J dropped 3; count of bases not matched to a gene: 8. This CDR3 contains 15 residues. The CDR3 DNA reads TGTGCCAGCAGCCCACAAGGGACAGGGAACTACGAGCAGTACTTC. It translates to CASSPQGTGNYEQYF.

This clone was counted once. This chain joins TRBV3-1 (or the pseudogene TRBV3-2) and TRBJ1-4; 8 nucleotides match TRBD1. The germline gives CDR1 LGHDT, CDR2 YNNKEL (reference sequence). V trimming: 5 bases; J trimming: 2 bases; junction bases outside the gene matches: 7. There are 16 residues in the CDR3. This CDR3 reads CASSDQGAPTNEKLFF. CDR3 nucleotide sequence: TGTGCCAGCAGCGACCAGGGGGCGCCGACTAATGAAAAACTGTTTTTT.

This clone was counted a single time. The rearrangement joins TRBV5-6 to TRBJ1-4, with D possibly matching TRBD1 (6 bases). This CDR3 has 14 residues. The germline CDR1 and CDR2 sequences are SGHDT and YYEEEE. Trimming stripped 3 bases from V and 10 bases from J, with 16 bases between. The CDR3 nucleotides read TGTGCCAGCAGCTCTCGTCGACAGGTGGCAAAACTGTTTTTT. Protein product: CASSSRRQVAKLFF.

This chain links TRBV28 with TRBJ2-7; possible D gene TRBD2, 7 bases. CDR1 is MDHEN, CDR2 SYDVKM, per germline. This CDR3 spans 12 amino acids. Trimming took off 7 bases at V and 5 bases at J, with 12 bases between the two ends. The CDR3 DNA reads TGTGCCAGCACGGGGGGCCGCCACGAGCAGTACTTC. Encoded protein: CASTGGRHEQYF.

As DNA, the CDR3 is TGTGCCAGTAAGCGGGCCTCTAGCACAGATACGCAGTATTTT. This translates into CASKRASSTDTQYF. This sequence joins TRBV19 and TRBJ2-3; D is perhaps TRBD2 (6 bases). Trimming stripped 7 bases from V and 0 bases from J, with 11 bases between. CDR3 size: 14 residues. The germline V gene has CDR1 LNHDA and CDR2 SQIVND (reference sequence).

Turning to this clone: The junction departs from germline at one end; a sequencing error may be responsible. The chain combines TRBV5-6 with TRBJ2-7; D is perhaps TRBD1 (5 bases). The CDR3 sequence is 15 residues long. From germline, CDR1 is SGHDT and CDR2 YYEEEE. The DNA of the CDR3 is TGTGCCAGCAGCTTATACCAGGGATTCTCCCACGAGCAGTACTTC. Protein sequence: CASSLYQGFSHEQYF.

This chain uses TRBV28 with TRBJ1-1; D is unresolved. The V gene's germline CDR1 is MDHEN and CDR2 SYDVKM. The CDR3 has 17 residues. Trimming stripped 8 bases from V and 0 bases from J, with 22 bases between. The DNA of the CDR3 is TGTGCCAGCGATGGTTGGTCAGGAGCAAAACTGAACACTGAAGCTTTCTTT. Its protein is CASDGWSGAKLNTEAFF.

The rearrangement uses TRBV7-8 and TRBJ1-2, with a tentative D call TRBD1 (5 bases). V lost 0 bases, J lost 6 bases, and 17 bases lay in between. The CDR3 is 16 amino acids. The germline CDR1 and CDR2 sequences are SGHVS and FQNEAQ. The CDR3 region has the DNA TGTGCCAGCAGCTTAGCGGGGAAGACAGCTCCGGATGGCTACACCTTC. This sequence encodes CASSLAGKTAPDGYTF.

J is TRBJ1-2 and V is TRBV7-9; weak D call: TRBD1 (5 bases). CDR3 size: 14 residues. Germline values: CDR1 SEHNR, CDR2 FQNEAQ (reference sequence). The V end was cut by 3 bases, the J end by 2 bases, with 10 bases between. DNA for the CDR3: TGTGCCAGCAGCTTGCGGGGGTCGAACTATGGCTACACCTTC. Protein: CASSLRGSNYGYTF.

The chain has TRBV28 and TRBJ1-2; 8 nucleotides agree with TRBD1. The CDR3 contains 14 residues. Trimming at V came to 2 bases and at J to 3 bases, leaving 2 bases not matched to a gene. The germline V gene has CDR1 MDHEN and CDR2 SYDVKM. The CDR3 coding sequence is TGTGCCAGCAGTTTACCGACAGGGGACTATGGCTACACCTTC. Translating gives CASSLPTGDYGYTF.

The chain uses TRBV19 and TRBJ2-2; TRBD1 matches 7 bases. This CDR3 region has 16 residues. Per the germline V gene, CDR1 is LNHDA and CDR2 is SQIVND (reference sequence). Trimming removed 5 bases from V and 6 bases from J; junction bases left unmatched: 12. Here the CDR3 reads CASSSSTGLLAGELFF. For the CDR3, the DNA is TGTGCCAGTAGTTCCTCGACAGGGCTACTCGCCGGGGAGCTGTTTTTT.

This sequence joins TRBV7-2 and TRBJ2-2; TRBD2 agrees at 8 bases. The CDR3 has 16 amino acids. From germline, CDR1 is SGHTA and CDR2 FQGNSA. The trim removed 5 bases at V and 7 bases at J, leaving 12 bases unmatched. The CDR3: CASSPHSPAGVGELFF. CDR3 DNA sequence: TGTGCCAGCAGCCCTCACTCCCCAGCGGGGGTCGGGGAGCTGTTTTTT.

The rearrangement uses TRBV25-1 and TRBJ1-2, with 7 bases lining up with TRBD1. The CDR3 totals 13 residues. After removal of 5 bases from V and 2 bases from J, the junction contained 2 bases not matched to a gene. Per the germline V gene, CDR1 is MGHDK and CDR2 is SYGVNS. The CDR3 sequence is CASSRQGNYGYTF. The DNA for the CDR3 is TGTGCCAGCAGTAGACAGGGAAACTATGGCTACACCTTC.